This T cell receptor beta chain was observed in a study of T-cell memory formation after mild COVID-19. Overall study findings and caveats: That cross-reactive memory joined was suggested by some responding clones appearing in pre-infection memory. CD4/CD8 balance characterized clones contracting day 15 to 85, and CD4+ skew characterized later expanders.

The CDR3 is made up of 12 amino acids. Germline CDR1 reads SGHTA; CDR2 reads FQGNSA. Trimming removed 5 bases at V and 4 bases at J, with 8 bases between. A 5'RACE reaction primed in the constant segment made cDNA libraries of TCR alpha and TCR beta, and these carried sample barcodes and UMIs. Using its own MiXCR run on the 5' RACE reads, TCRdb lists one record per CDR3 protein. The sample lists approximately 60,000 distinct CDR3 sequences; 9% to 9.5% were seen once. For this clonotype: Its antigen remains unidentified.

The clonotype comes from a man between 18 and 29 years old who had mild COVID-19 (a few samples of this study predate the infection). Cell type and time point are not known. Material: PBMCs or a T cell subset sorted from them (not recorded which). The V and J genes are TRBV7-2 and TRBJ1-2; D might be TRBD1 (5 bases). This CDR3 is CASSRDVYGYTF. The CDR3, as DNA: TGTGCCAGCAGCAGGGACGTCTATGGCTACACCTTC. The full variable domain, with the rest looked up from reference TRBV7-2 and TRBJ1-2, is GAGVSQSPSNKVTEKGKDVELRCDPISGHTALYWYRQSLGQGLEFLIYFQGNSAPDKSGLPSDRFSAERTGGSVSTLTIQRTQQEDSAVYLCASSRDVYGYTFGSGTRLTVV.